The present entry profiles one T cell receptor (beta chain) with its context. This specimen belongs to a study of blood T cell repertoires in COVID-19. Overall study context: Acute-phase and convalescent COVID-19 samples originated in the United States, Italy and Spain. From T cells, B-cell-depleted T cells, or PBMCs came the material, which was cDNA or gDNA.

This CDR3 contains 14 residues. CDR1 and CDR2 from the germline V gene are SGHRS and YFSETQ. The V gene lost 0 bases and the J gene lost 7 bases, with 13 bases spanning the gap. Individuals aged about 18 to 89 years were recruited from fewer than 30 US areas. In Cohort 3, a recovered donor had either two negative PCRs, clearance, or symptom resolution. The data were produced by immunoSEQ multiplex PCR, yet TCRdb's version contains in-frame clones alone and is incomplete. Altogether around 190,000 clones are present, approximately 84% being singletons, with the ten largest covering under 4%. The rearrangement links TRBV5-1 to TRBJ1-1; D possibly corresponds to TRBD1 (6 bases). The sequenced material came from PBMCs or T cells enriched from blood (not recorded which). The sequence was collected from a woman under 40 who had recovered from COVID-19. This CDR3 is CASSLARGAGEAFF. The CDR3 DNA reads as TGCGCCAGCAGCTTGGCCCGGGGGGCGGGTGAAGCTTTCTTT.